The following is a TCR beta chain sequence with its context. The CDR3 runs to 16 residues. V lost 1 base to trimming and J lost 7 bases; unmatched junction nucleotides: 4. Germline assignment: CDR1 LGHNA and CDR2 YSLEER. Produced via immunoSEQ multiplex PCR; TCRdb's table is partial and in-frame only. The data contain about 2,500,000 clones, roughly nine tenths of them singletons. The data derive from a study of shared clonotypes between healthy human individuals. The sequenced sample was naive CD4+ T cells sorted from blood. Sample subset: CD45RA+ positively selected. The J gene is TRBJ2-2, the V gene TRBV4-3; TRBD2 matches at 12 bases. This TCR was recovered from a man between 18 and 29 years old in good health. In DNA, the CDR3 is TGCGCCAGCAGCCAAGGGACTAGCGGGGCTTACGGGGAGCTGTTTTTT. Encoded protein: CASSQGTSGAYGELFF.